This T cell receptor beta chain is drawn from a study of shared clonotypes between healthy human individuals. Overall study context: With ages of 18 to 49, the donors were a couple of women and three men.

Germline CDR1 and CDR2: GTSNPN and SVGIG (reference sequence). Trimming took 0 bases from V and 6 from J, leaving 15 bases between them. The CDR3 covers 14 residues. HIV-negative, healthy adults without recent acute infections or vaccinations were the donors. At the deep level, the assay was run. Some clones are missing from TCRdb's copy, which holds only in-frame ones; the method was immunoSEQ multiplex PCR. The sample lists about a million clones; 76% were seen once. This clonotype was sampled from a man younger than 35 in good health. The chain links TRBV30 to TRBJ2-7; the D gene is possibly TRBD2 (6 bases). The sequenced material came from memory CD4+ T cells sorted from blood. The subset was: CD45RA-negative fraction. CDR3 DNA sequence: TGTGCCTGGAGTGTATCCGGGAGACTAGGCGAGCAGTACTTC. This gives the protein CAWSVSGRLGEQYF.